Below, 15 T cell receptor beta chains from the same sample are listed, as sequenced in a study of cytomegalovirus exposure and HLA in healthy donors. Primers: 60 Vbeta forward and 13 Jbeta reverse. The assay was immunoSEQ multiplex PCR, and TCRdb's table has in-frame clones only and misses some. In the table there are some 130,000 clones, roughly 80% of which are singletons. The sequenced sample consisted of PBMCs. These receptors all stem from a man aged 30 to 39 in good health and CMV-seronegative.

The chain recombines TRBV11-2 with TRBJ2-2; TRBD2 might be the D (7 bases). Trimming removed 5 bases from V and 5 bases from J, with 24 bases in between. The CDR3 loop spans 18 amino acids. Germline lookup yields CDR1 SGHAT and CDR2 FQNNGV. CDR3 DNA sequence: TGTGCCAGCAGCCCTACCGGGGGGCTGTCGGGAGGAACCGGGGAGCTGTTTTTT. Translating it yields CASSPTGGLSGGTGELFF.

This chain uses TRBV19 with TRBJ2-7; D is possibly TRBD2 (6 bases). CDR1 is LNHDA and CDR2 is SQIVND in the germline V gene (reference sequence). The CDR3 loop spans 15 amino acids. Deletions cut 3 bases from V and 7 bases from J, with 19 bases between. This CDR3 is CASSMGPGLATEQYF. CDR3 nucleotide sequence: TGTGCCAGTAGTATGGGTCCGGGACTCGCTACTGAGCAGTACTTC.

This clone came up once. The chain is built from TRBV7-2 and TRBJ2-2, with 12 nucleotides matching TRBD2. V shed 1 base, J shed 6 bases, and the junction held 3 bases outside the gene matches. The CDR3 runs 16 residues. Per the germline V gene, CDR1 is SGHTA and CDR2 is FQGNSA. CDR3 sequence reads: CASSLEWTSGAGELFF. The CDR3 region has the DNA TGTGCCAGCAGCTTAGAGTGGACTAGCGGGGCCGGGGAGCTGTTTTTT. The full variable domain, its missing parts supplied by reference TRBV7-2 and TRBJ2-2, is GAGVSQSPSNKVTEKGKDVELRCDPISGHTALYWYRQSLGQGLEFLIYFQGNSAPDKSGLPSDRFSAERTGGSVSTLTIQRTQQEDSAVYLCASSLEWTSGAGELFFGEGSRLTVL.

The chain employs TRBV7-9 and TRBJ2-7, with TRBD2 matching over 14 bases. Germline V CDR1 and CDR2: SEHNR, FQNEAQ (reference sequence). The J segment lost 6 bases and the V segment lost 5 bases, leaving 9 bases of the junction unmatched. The CDR3 is 16 residues long. CDR3 sequence: CASSPAGTSGSAEQYF. CDR3 nucleotide sequence: TGTGCCAGCAGCCCCGCGGGGACTAGCGGGAGTGCCGAGCAGTACTTC.

This chain joins TRBV9 and TRBJ2-1; tentative D call: TRBD2 (6 bases). This CDR3 region has 13 residues. The germline V and J ends were trimmed by 1 base and 9 bases, with 11 bases remaining between them. The V gene's germline CDR1 is SGDLS and CDR2 YYNGEE. CDR3 DNA: TGTGCCAGCAGCGTATGGCTAGCGCGTGAGCAGTTCTTC. Translating gives CASSVWLAREQFF. The full variable domain, completed using reference TRBV9 and TRBJ2-1, is DSGVTQTPKHLITATGQRVTLRCSPRSGDLSVYWYQQSLDQGLQFLIQYYNGEERAKGNILERFSAQQFPDLHSELNLSSLELGDSALYFCASSVWLAREQFFGPGTRLTVL.

This clone was observed a single time. The chain combines TRBV29-1 with TRBJ2-7; 9 bases map to TRBD1. Germline V gene sequence: CDR1 SQVTM, CDR2 ANQGSEA. The CDR3 runs to 14 residues. J was trimmed by 7 bases and V by 4 bases; bases with no gene match: 11. CDR3 nucleotide sequence: TGCAGCGTTGGCCACCTGGGACAGGGTGAAGAGCAGTACTTC. This codes for CSVGHLGQGEEQYF.

V gene TRBV2 combines with J gene TRBJ1-4; 8 positions agree with TRBD1. The V segment lost 6 bases and the J segment 1 base; nucleotides outside the gene matches: 4. CDR1 SNHLY and CDR2 FYNNEI come from the germline V gene. The CDR3 covers 15 residues. CDR3: CASSIQGVTNEKLFF. The CDR3 DNA reads TGTGCCAGCAGCATACAGGGGGTAACTAATGAAAAACTGTTTTTT.

The chain has TRBV7-3 and TRBJ2-2; D possibly corresponds to TRBD2 (6 bases). The germline V and J ends were trimmed by 0 bases and 4 bases, with 12 bases remaining between them. Germline CDR1 is SGHTA and CDR2 is FQGTGA. The CDR3 is 16 residues long. The CDR3 nucleotides read TGTGCCAGCAGCTTAACTTCCGCGGGATTCACCGGGGAGCTGTTTTTT. Amino acids: CASSLTSAGFTGELFF.

The gene calls are TRBV13 and TRBJ2-5, with D possibly being TRBD2 (7 bases). This CDR3 is built from 16 residues. In germline, CDR1 is PRHDT, CDR2 FYEKMQ (reference sequence). V was shortened by 5 bases and J by 2 bases, with 18 bases between the two germline ends. CDR3 bases: TGTGCCAGCAGCCAGGCGCGTGGGAGGGGGCAAGAGACCCAGTACTTC. This gives the protein CASSQARGRGQETQYF. Drawing the rest from reference TRBV13 and TRBJ2-5, the complete variable domain is AAGVIQSPRHLIKEKRETATLKCYPIPRHDTVYWYQQGPGQDPQFLISFYEKMQSDKGSIPDRFSAQQFSDYHSELNMSSLELGDSALYFCASSQARGRGQETQYFGPGTRLLVL.

The chain couples TRBV28 to TRBJ2-7, with TRBD2 identical over 10 bases. The CDR3 runs to 14 residues. Germline CDR1 is MDHEN and CDR2 is SYDVKM. The V gene end was trimmed by 3 bases and the J gene end by 4 bases; junction bases not matched to a gene: 3. The CDR3 region is CASSFASGSYEQYF. As DNA, the CDR3 is TGTGCCAGCAGTTTTGCTAGCGGGAGTTACGAGCAGTACTTC.

This chain uses TRBV2 with TRBJ1-2; maybe TRBD1 (6 bases). Germline V gene data show CDR1 as SNHLY and CDR2 as FYNNEI. This CDR3 has 13 residues. V lost 3 bases to trimming and J lost 4 bases, with 9 bases between them. The CDR3: CASSDTRGYGYTF. The CDR3 bases are TGTGCCAGCAGTGATACCAGGGGCTATGGCTACACCTTC.

The gene calls are TRBV5-5 and TRBJ2-3; 14 nucleotides line up with TRBD2. The V gene's germline CDR1 is SGHKS and CDR2 YYEKEE (reference sequence). J lost 4 bases, V lost 4 bases, and 5 bases had no gene match. The CDR3 is 16 amino acids. The DNA for the CDR3 is TGTGCCAGCAGCAGAGGGACTAGCGGGAGATCAGATACGCAGTATTTT. This translates into CASSRGTSGRSDTQYF. The whole variable domain, filled in from reference TRBV5-5 and TRBJ2-3, reads DAGVTQSPTHLIKTRGQQVTLRCSPISGHKSVSWYQQVLGQGPQFIFQYYEKEERGRGNFPDRFSARQFPNYSSELNVNALLLGDSALYLCASSRGTSGRSDTQYFGPGTRLTVL.

J is TRBJ1-3 and V is TRBV7-9, with 7 bases aligning to TRBD1. The germline gives CDR1 SEHNR, CDR2 FQNEAQ (reference sequence). V trimming: 5 bases; J trimming: 0 bases; junction bases outside the gene matches: 4. The CDR3 is 15 amino acids. The CDR3 loop reads CASSQRDSSGNTIYF. The CDR3 nucleotides are TGTGCCAGCAGCCAGAGGGACAGCTCTGGAAACACCATATATTTT.

This rearrangement joins TRBV4-1 to TRBJ1-5; no reliable D call. Germline V lookup: CDR1 MGHRA, CDR2 YSYEKL. Trimming pared 0 bases from V and 1 base from J, leaving 10 bases between. The CDR3 has 16 amino acids. CDR3 nucleotides: TGCGCCAGCAGCCAAGAACTGCGGCAGAGCAATCAGCCCCAGCATTTT. This gives the protein CASSQELRQSNQPQHF.

This clone has just a few counts. This rearrangement joins TRBV6-6 to TRBJ2-5; 11 bases align to TRBD2. The CDR3 consists of 15 residues. Looked up from germline, CDR1 is MNHNY and CDR2 is SVGAGI (reference sequence). V lost 4 bases to trimming and J lost 5 bases; unmatched junction nucleotides: 6. CDR3 DNA sequence: TGTGCCAGCAGTTCACTAGCGGGAGTAGGGGAGACCCAGTACTTC. Translating gives CASSSLAGVGETQYF.